This T cell receptor beta chain was captured by sequencing in a study of cytomegalovirus exposure and HLA in healthy donors. CDR3 size: 14 residues. Trimming shortened V by 1 base and J by 4 bases, and 8 bases separated the two germline ends. Germline CDR1 SGHNT, CDR2 YENEEA. PCR primers comprised 60 Vbeta and 13 Jbeta primers. This table comes from immunoSEQ multiplex PCR, and its TCRdb copy is limited to in-frame clones, with some not included. The sample holds some 220,000 clones, about 85% seen once. The source material was PBMCs. The chain links TRBV11-3 to TRBJ2-1, with D perhaps matching TRBD2 (6 bases). The clonotype comes from a girl aged 2-9 years in good health and CMV-seronegative. CDR3 sequence reads: CASSLGGVYNEQFF. The CDR3 nucleotides are TGTGCCAGCAGCTTAGGCGGGGTATACAATGAGCAGTTCTTC. The entire variable domain, with the rest obtained from reference TRBV11-3 and TRBJ2-1, is as follows: EAGVVQSPRYKIIEKKQPVAFWCNPISGHNTLYWYLQNLGQGPELLIRYENEEAVDDSQLPKDRFSAERLKGVDSTLKIQPAELGDSAVYLCASSLGGVYNEQFFGPGTRLTVL.